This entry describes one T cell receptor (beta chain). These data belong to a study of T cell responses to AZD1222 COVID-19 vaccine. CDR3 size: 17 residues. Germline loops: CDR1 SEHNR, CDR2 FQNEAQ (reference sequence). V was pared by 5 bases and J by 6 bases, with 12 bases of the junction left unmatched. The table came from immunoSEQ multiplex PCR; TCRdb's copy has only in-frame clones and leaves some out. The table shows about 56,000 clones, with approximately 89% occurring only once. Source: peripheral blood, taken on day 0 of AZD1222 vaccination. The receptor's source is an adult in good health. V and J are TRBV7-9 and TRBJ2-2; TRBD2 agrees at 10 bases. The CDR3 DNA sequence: TGTGCCAGCAGCCACCCGACCTCTAGCGGGAGTCCCGGGGAGCTGTTTTTT. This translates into CASSHPTSSGSPGELFF.